The 13 T cell receptor beta chains reported below all come from one sample, sequenced in a study of human T cells and chemical hapten exposure. A single record per CDR3 protein comes from TCRdb applying MiXCR to the RACE reads. The sample lists about 100,000 distinct CDR3 sequences; roughly 10% were seen once. Time point: patch test 1, 2 weeks after DPC sensitization. Treatment described: therapeutic diphenylcyclopropenone sensitization with weekly scalp DPC. The starting material was whole blood, obtained in connection with sensitization to the hapten diphenylcyclopropenone (DPC). These receptors all come from a man in his forties or fifties with alopecia areata. Some clones in this sample may be carry-over from other donors' samples.

J is TRBJ2-5 and V is TRBV4-1, with 10 positions matching TRBD2. Trimming removed 4 bases from V and 2 bases from J; junction bases left unmatched: 4. The length of the CDR3 is 15 residues. CDR1 and CDR2 (germline): MGHRA, YSYEKL. DNA of the CDR3: TGCGCCAGCAGCCCAGGACTAGCGGTGCAAGAGACCCAGTACTTC. This translates into CASSPGLAVQETQYF.

The V call is TRBV7-2, the J call TRBJ1-2, with D tentatively TRBD1 (6 bases). The germline V gene encodes CDR1 SGHTA and CDR2 FQGNSA. This CDR3 comprises 13 residues. Trimming left V 5 bases short and J 4 bases short, with 11 bases between. The CDR3 DNA reads TGTGCCAGCAGCGTTCAGGGGTTCTATGGCTACACCTTC. It yields the protein CASSVQGFYGYTF.

The chain is built from TRBV20-1 and TRBJ2-2; D is undetermined. The germline V gene has CDR1 DFQATT and CDR2 SNEGSKA (reference sequence). V lost 0 bases, J lost 1 base, and 6 bases lay in between. This CDR3 is 14 amino acids long. DNA of the CDR3: TGCAGTGCTAGAGATCTTGGGAACACCGGGGAGCTGTTTTTT. As protein: CSARDLGNTGELFF.

The table lists this clonotype with a few counts. CDR3 coding DNA: TGTGCCAGCTGTCTGGGAAGCGGGGTGCACAATGAGCAGTTCTTC. Protein product: CASCLGSGVHNEQFF. V and J are TRBV28 and TRBJ2-1; 7 bases map to TRBD2. The germline gives CDR1 MDHEN, CDR2 SYDVKM. The CDR3 has 15 residues. With V trimmed by 8 bases and J by 5 bases, 12 bases remained unmatched.

V usage is TRBV30 and J usage is TRBJ2-6, with D unclear. V lost 2 bases and J lost 5, with 10 bases in between. Germline CDR1 GTSNPN, CDR2 SVGIG (reference sequence). This CDR3 comprises 14 residues. CDR3 amino acids: CAWSSKTWANVLTF. The DNA of the CDR3 is TGTGCCTGGAGTAGCAAGACTTGGGCCAACGTCCTGACTTTC.

This clonotype appeared a few times. CDR3 nucleotide sequence: TGTGCCAGCAGTGGTTTCACAGGGGACGAGCAGTACTTC. Its protein is CASSGFTGDEQYF. This chain uses TRBV25-1 with TRBJ2-7, with 7 bases aligning to TRBD1. The CDR3 is made up of 13 amino acids. The V and J ends lost 4 bases and 5 bases, in that order; junction bases with no gene match: 5. Germline CDR1 is MGHDK and CDR2 is SYGVNS.

This clonotype showed up just a few times. The chain has TRBV6-2 or TRBV6-3 and TRBJ2-1, with D possibly called TRBD1 or TRBD2 (5 bases each). In germline, CDR1 is MNHEY, CDR2 SVGEGT. The CDR3 covers 14 residues. With 2 bases removed from V and 3 bases from J, the gap between germline ends came to 8 bases. In DNA form, the CDR3 reads TGTGCCAGCAGTTACGGGGGTGGCTACAATGAGCAGTTCTTC. Encoded protein: CASSYGGGYNEQFF.

This clonotype appeared a few times. The chain links TRBV4-2 to TRBJ2-7, with D maybe TRBD2 (6 bases). Trimming took off 0 bases at V and 4 bases at J, with 7 bases between the two ends. The CDR3 totals 13 residues. CDR1 and CDR2 (germline): LGHNA, YNFKEQ. CDR3 nucleotide sequence: TGTGCCAGCAGCCAAGATGGAGGGTACGAGCAGTACTTC. Its protein is CASSQDGGYEQYF.

J is TRBJ2-4 and V is TRBV11-3, with D possibly TRBD1 on 6 matching bases. The CDR3 covers 16 residues. Germline CDR1 reads SGHNT; CDR2 reads YENEEA. Between the trimmed V and J ends, which lost 0 bases and 8 bases, there was a span of 17 bases. Here the CDR3 reads CASSLDLSGAADIQYF. Written as DNA, the CDR3 is TGTGCCAGCAGCTTAGACCTGTCAGGGGCTGCGGACATTCAGTACTTC.

V gene TRBV6-1 combines with J gene TRBJ2-2; 10 positions agree with TRBD1. The ends lost 4 bases at V and 6 bases at J; junction bases unmatched: 5. The germline V gene encodes CDR1 MNHNS and CDR2 SASEGT. The CDR3 contains 15 residues. CDR3 protein: CASSARQGAAGELFF. As DNA, the CDR3 is TGTGCCAGCAGTGCCAGACAGGGGGCCGCCGGGGAGCTGTTTTTT.

Remarks on this clonotype: The germline gene is not matched at one end of the junction; a read error may be the cause. The rearrangement joins TRBV25-1 to TRBJ2-7, with 10 bases fitting TRBD2. CDR1 and CDR2 (germline): MGHDK, SYGVNS. The CDR3 is 16 amino acids. In nucleotides, the CDR3 is TGTGCCAGCAGTGCCCTAGCGGGAGTGGGCACCTACAAGCAGTACTTC. As protein: CASSALAGVGTYKQYF.

This chain uses TRBV6-1 with TRBJ1-5, with 7 bases aligning to TRBD1. There are 15 residues in the CDR3. The trim removed 9 bases at V and 5 bases at J, leaving 13 bases unmatched. The V gene's germline CDR1 is MNHNS and CDR2 SASEGT. The CDR3 region is CASLRAGGWDQPQHF. The CDR3 DNA reads TGTGCCAGTTTGCGGGCAGGGGGGTGGGATCAGCCCCAGCATTTT.

A few counts support this clonotype. The chain couples TRBV6-6 to TRBJ1-1; TRBD1 agrees at 8 bases. Per germline, CDR1 MNHNY and CDR2 SVGAGI (reference sequence). V trimming: 6 bases; J trimming: 4 bases; junction bases outside the gene matches: 7. This CDR3 comprises 14 residues. The CDR3 sequence is CASSQTQGATEAFF. The CDR3 coding sequence is TGTGCCAGCAGCCAAACCCAGGGGGCCACTGAAGCTTTCTTT.